Listed below are T cell receptor beta chains from one sample, sequenced in a study of blood T cell repertoires in COVID-19. The assay was immunoSEQ multiplex PCR, and TCRdb's table has in-frame clones only and misses some. The data show 60,000 or so clones, over 75% seen once. Sequencing was carried out using peripheral blood. The source of these receptors is a man aged 60 to 75 with acute or convalescent COVID-19. The CDR3 runs from the conserved cysteine through the conserved F or W. The D gene is left open where the match is weak. Clone size, where shown, is once, few, many, or a class for clones that have expanded.

>NA|once|TRBJ1-3|TRBV7-2
CASSLETGFSGNTIYF
TGTGCCAGCAGCTTGGAGACAGGATTCTCTGGAAACACCATATATTTT
>NA|NA|TRBJ2-3|TRBV9
CASSVAVYSTDTQYF
TGTGCCAGCAGCGTAGCAGTTTATAGCACAGATACGCAGTATTTT
>NA|NA|TRBJ2-2|TRBV10-3
CAISDSGGELFF
TGTGCCATCAGTGATTCGGGCGGGGAGCTGTTTTTT
>NA|NA|TRBJ2-2|TRBV7-9
CASSLVAGDTGELFF
TGTGCCAGCAGCTTAGTGGCAGGGGACACCGGGGAGCTGTTTTTT
>NA|NA|TRBJ1-2|TRBV4-3
CASSQDLPRDTGYGYTF
TGCGCCAGCAGCCAAGACCTTCCCCGGGACACCGGCTATGGCTACACCTTC
>NA|few|TRBJ1-4|TRBV7-8
CASSLVTGPNEKLFF
TGTGCCAGCAGCTTAGTGACAGGACCTAATGAAAAACTGTTTTTT
>TRBD2|once|TRBJ2-3|TRBV7-6
CASSSKLAGAPISTDTQYF
TGTGCCAGCAGCTCAAAACTAGCGGGGGCCCCAATATCAACAGATACGCAGTATTTT
>NA|NA|TRBJ2-3|TRBV18
CASSPGQPNTDTQYF
TGTGCCAGCTCACCGGGCCAGCCTAACACAGATACGCAGTATTTT
>NA|NA|TRBJ1-5|TRBV12-5
CASGFPGGLGNQPQHF
TGTGCTAGTGGTTTCCCGGGGGGGCTAGGCAATCAGCCCCAGCATTTT
>NA|NA|TRBJ2-1|TRBV4-1
CASSQDPYLNEQFF
TGCGCCAGCAGCCAAGATCCCTATCTAAATGAGCAGTTCTTC
>NA|NA|TRBJ2-7|TRBV7-2
CASSFSNEQYF
TGTGCCAGCAGCTTTTCCAACGAGCAGTACTTC
>NA|NA|TRBJ2-5|TRBV20-1
CSARLETQYF
TGCAGTGCTAGACTAGAGACCCAGTACTTC
>TRBD1|NA|TRBJ1-5|TRBV19
CASSEGATGPQHF
TGTGCCAGTAGTGAGGGGGCAACGGGGCCCCAGCATTTT
>NA|NA|TRBJ1-3|TRBV7-6
CASSLNPGSSGNTIYF
TGTGCCAGCAGCTTAAACCCGGGAAGCTCTGGAAACACCATATATTTT
>NA|NA|TRBJ2-5|TRBV4-3
CASSQDQSGLTQYF
TGCGCCAGCAGCCAAGATCAGTCAGGTCTGACCCAGTACTTC
>NA|NA|TRBJ2-3|TRBV30
CAWSVRDTQYF
TGTGCCTGGAGTGTACGGGATACGCAGTATTTT
>NA|NA|TRBJ2-7|TRBV11-2
CASSSYALTAPREQYF
TGTGCCAGCAGCTCATACGCTTTGACAGCTCCACGCGAGCAGTACTTC
>TRBD1|once|TRBJ1-6|TRBV9
CASSPRQGSYNSPLHF
TGTGCCAGCAGCCCGCGACAGGGATCCTATAATTCACCCCTCCACTTT
>TRBD1|NA|TRBJ1-1|TRBV5-1
CASSSDRRTAFF
TGCGCCAGCAGCTCGGACAGGCGGACGGCTTTCTTT
>TRBD1|NA|TRBJ1-6|TRBV18
CASSPPGQGGSPLHF
TGTGCCAGCTCACCACCGGGACAGGGGGGTTCACCCCTCCACTTT
>TRBD1|NA|TRBJ2-1|TRBV18
CASSPRTGGFYNEQFF
TGTGCCAGCTCACCAAGGACAGGGGGCTTTTACAATGAGCAGTTCTTC
>TRBD2|NA|TRBJ2-1|TRBV2
CASRPAGGSYNEQFF
TGTGCCAGCAGGCCGGCGGGGGGCTCCTACAATGAGCAGTTCTTC
>NA|NA|TRBJ1-5|TRBV10-2
CASPDGGINQPQHF
TGCGCCAGCCCCGATGGGGGGATCAATCAGCCCCAGCATTTT
>TRBD2|NA|TRBJ2-1|TRBV5-6
CASSLGAGGRNEQFF
TGTGCCAGCAGCTTGGGAGCGGGGGGCCGGAATGAGCAGTTCTTC
>TRBD1|once|TRBJ1-3|TRBV20-1
CSASPPTGGHGNTIYF
TGCAGTGCTAGTCCGCCAACAGGGGGTCATGGAAACACCATATATTTT
>TRBD1|NA|TRBJ2-7|TRBV25-1
CASSMTGSYEQYF
TGTGCCAGCAGTATGACAGGGTCCTACGAGCAGTACTTC
>NA|few|TRBJ1-1|TRBV7-8
CASSRHDLGERNTEAFF
TGTGCCAGCAGCCGACACGACCTAGGAGAAAGGAACACTGAAGCTTTCTTT
>TRBD1|once|TRBJ1-2|TRBV30
CAWSSGTGANYGYTF
TGTGCCTGGAGTTCCGGGACAGGGGCTAACTATGGCTACACCTTC
>NA|once|TRBJ1-1|TRBV20-1
CSADFPEAFF
TGCAGTGCCGACTTTCCTGAAGCTTTCTTT
>TRBD1|once|TRBJ1-2|TRBV18
CASSQTGTENYGYTF
TGTGCCAGCTCTCAGACTGGGACAGAGAACTATGGCTACACCTTC
>TRBD1|NA|TRBJ1-2|TRBV27
CASSLSPGQGARLRAYGYTF
TGTGCCAGCAGTTTATCGCCCGGACAGGGGGCGCGTTTACGGGCCTATGGCTACACCTTC
>TRBD1|NA|TRBJ1-4|TRBV6-2/TRBV6-3
CASSYSGTGFEKLFF
TGTGCCAGCAGTTACTCCGGGACAGGGTTTGAAAAACTGTTTTTT
>NA|NA|TRBJ2-7|TRBV10-1
CASSESGQYEQYF
TGCGCCAGCAGTGAGTCGGGGCAGTACGAGCAGTACTTC
>TRBD2|NA|TRBJ2-1|TRBV7-8
CASSLVGTSPKQFF
TGTGCCAGCAGCTTAGTTGGGACTAGCCCAAAGCAGTTCTTC
>TRBD2|NA|TRBJ2-1|TRBV15
CATSSGGFNEQFF
TGTGCCACCAGTAGCGGGGGGTTCAATGAGCAGTTCTTC
>NA|NA|TRBJ2-4|TRBV7-8
CASSPRGGNIQYF
TGTGCCAGCAGCCCCAGGGGTGGCAACATTCAGTACTTC
>NA|few|TRBJ2-1|TRBV29-1
CSVDPTMGPYNEQFF
TGCAGCGTTGACCCCACAATGGGGCCCTACAATGAGCAGTTCTTC
>NA|NA|TRBJ1-1|TRBV5-5
CASSSGGGLVAFF
TGTGCCAGCAGCTCGGGCGGGGGGTTAGTTGCTTTCTTT
>TRBD1|few|TRBJ1-3|TRBV10-3
CASGTGRASGNTIYF
TGTGCCAGTGGGACAGGGAGGGCCTCTGGAAACACCATATATTTT
>NA|NA|TRBJ1-2|TRBV10-3
CAISESGAGYGYTF
TGTGCCATCAGTGAGTCTGGGGCAGGCTATGGCTACACCTTC
>NA|NA|TRBJ1-2|TRBV7-6
CASSLGQNTNYGYTF
TGTGCCAGCAGCTTAGGGCAGAATACTAACTATGGCTACACCTTC
>NA|NA|TRBJ2-5|TRBV11-3
CASSQRDRLGETQYF
TGTGCCAGCAGCCAGCGGGACAGGCTCGGAGAGACCCAGTACTTC
>TRBD1|NA|TRBJ1-2|TRBV9
CASSVGQGARGYTF
TGTGCCAGCAGCGTAGGACAGGGGGCGCGTGGCTACACCTTC
>NA|NA|TRBJ1-2|TRBV6-4
CASSDSNGYGYTF
TGTGCCAGCAGTGACTCGAACGGCTATGGCTACACCTTC
>NA|NA|TRBJ1-1|TRBV10-3
CAISVEQLTEAFF
TGTGCCATCAGTGTAGAACAGCTCACTGAAGCTTTCTTT
>NA|NA|TRBJ2-1|TRBV19
CASSSLGYNEQFF
TGTGCCAGTAGTTCACTAGGTTACAATGAGCAGTTCTTC
>TRBD1|NA|TRBJ1-2|TRBV5-1
CASSLGDRRPTRYGYTF
TGCGCCAGCAGCTTGGGGGACAGGCGTCCAACTAGGTATGGCTACACCTTC
>TRBD1|NA|TRBJ1-6|TRBV7-2
CASSFLRQGGSPLHF
TGTGCCAGCAGCTTCCTCCGACAGGGCGGTTCACCCCTCCACTTT
>NA|NA|TRBJ1-6|TRBV5-4
CASSLAAGDYNSPLHF
TGTGCCAGCAGCTTGGCGGCAGGGGATTATAATTCACCCCTCCACTTT
>TRBD2|NA|TRBJ2-3|TRBV5-1
CASSSGLAGTDTQYF
TGCGCCAGCAGCTCCGGACTAGCGGGCACAGATACGCAGTATTTT
>NA|NA|TRBJ2-7|TRBV29-1
CSVAPGLPYEQYF
TGCAGCGTTGCTCCCGGTTTACCCTACGAGCAGTACTTC
>NA|NA|TRBJ2-7|TRBV5-1
CASSPGGTGIYEQYF
TGCGCCAGCAGCCCGGGGGGGACAGGGATTTACGAGCAGTACTTC
>TRBD1|once|TRBJ2-1|TRBV11-2
CASSFFGTAYNEQFF
TGTGCCAGCAGCTTCTTCGGGACAGCTTACAATGAGCAGTTCTTC
>NA|NA|TRBJ1-2|TRBV30
CASTAGGYTF
TGTGCCTCTACCGCGGGTGGCTACACCTTC
>TRBD1|NA|TRBJ1-6|TRBV19
CASSAYQTGRNSPLHF
TGTGCCAGTAGTGCCTACCAGACAGGGCGTAATTCACCCCTCCACTTT
>NA|NA|TRBJ1-3|TRBV7-2
CASSLDPVSSGNTIYF
TGTGCCAGCAGCTTAGATCCGGTTAGCTCTGGAAACACCATATATTTT
>TRBD1|few|TRBJ1-2|TRBV30
CAWSPGQGYGYTF
TGTGCCTGGAGTCCCGGACAGGGCTATGGCTACACCTTC